This T cell receptor (beta chain) appears in the sequencing data of a study of cytomegalovirus exposure and HLA in healthy donors. The CDR3 has 17 amino acids. Germline CDR1 reads SEHNR; CDR2 reads FQNEAQ (reference sequence). The PCR made use of 60 Vbeta and 13 Jbeta primers. Assay: immunoSEQ multiplex PCR; the TCRdb copy retains only in-frame clones and omits some. The sample has roughly 120,000 clones, about three quarters seen once. In regard to this clone: What it recognizes is unknown. Its ends do not fully match the called genes, so a read error is possible.

General study points: One cluster of highly shared sequence variants probably arose as a sequencing artifact.

Sample: PBMCs. This clonotype originated in a woman under 40 in good health and CMV-seronegative. The chain recombines TRBV7-9 with TRBJ1-5; D ambiguous. The CDR3 loop reads CSSSLGSNSRGYQPQHF. The CDR3 bases are TGTTCCAGCAGCTTGGGGTCAAACTCACGAGGGTATCAGCCCCAGCATTTT. Variable domain in full (rest from reference TRBV7-9 and TRBJ1-5): DTGVSQNPRHKITKRGQNVTFRCDPISEHNRLYWYRQTLGQGPEFLTYFQNEAQLEKSRLLSDRFSAERPKGSFSTLEIQRTEQGDSAMYLCSSSLGSNSRGYQPQHFGDGTRLSIL.